The rows below give T cell receptor beta chains drawn from one sample of a study of human T cells and chemical hapten exposure. TCRdb redid the calling of the RACE reads with MiXCR, one entry per CDR3 protein. The data show some 340,000 distinct CDR3 sequences, around 6.9% seen once. This sample comprised whole blood, obtained in connection with sensitization to the hapten diphenylcyclopropenone (DPC). The receptors shown here come from a woman younger than 30 with alopecia areata. Some clones in this sample may be carry-over from other donors' samples. Each CDR3 is given with its conserved first and last residue. D genes are given only for firm matches. Only some rows state a clone size, as once, few, many or a class for expanded clones.

V	D	J	size	DNA	CDR3
TRBV11-2	TRBD1	TRBJ2-2	few	TGTGCCAGCAGGGGCAGGGGGAGCACCGGGGAGCTGTTTTTT	CASRGRGSTGELFF
TRBV2	-	TRBJ2-3	few	TGTGCCAGCAGGTTTTTACGCACAGATACGCAGTATTTT	CASRFLRTDTQYF
TRBV7-2	-	TRBJ2-3	many	TGTGCCAGCAGCGTGACCCTGGCGGGCCCCGGCTGGACAGATACGCAGTATTTT	CASSVTLAGPGWTDTQYF
TRBV6-6	TRBD1	TRBJ2-5	-	TGTGCCAGCAGCCTTTCTCTCCGCCTGGGACAGCACCAAGAGACCCAGTACTTC	CASSLSLRLGQHQETQYF
TRBV28	TRBD1	TRBJ1-1	-	TGTGCCAGCAGTTTATCGACAGGGTCAGGGGACACTGAAGCTTTCTTT	CASSLSTGSGDTEAFF
TRBV12-3/TRBV12-4	-	TRBJ1-1	many	TGTGCCAGCAGTTCCTTTAGCCGGAACACTGAAGCTTTCTTT	CASSSFSRNTEAFF
TRBV25-1	-	TRBJ1-5	few	TGTGCCAGCAGTGAAATAGGTCCCAATCAGCCCCAGCATTTT	CASSEIGPNQPQHF
TRBV3-1	TRBD1	TRBJ2-7	-	TGTGCCAGCAGCTTACGACAGGGGGTTTTACACGAGCAGTACTTC	CASSLRQGVLHEQYF
TRBV27	-	TRBJ1-2	-	TGTGCCAGCAGTTTAGGGGCCCAGGGTAACTATGGCTACACCTTC	CASSLGAQGNYGYTF
TRBV9	TRBD1	TRBJ2-7	-	TGTGCCAGCAGCGTAAGTGACTCGGGGACAGGGCTTCCCTACGAGCAGTACTTC	CASSVSDSGTGLPYEQYF
TRBV11-2	TRBD2	TRBJ2-3	many	TGTGCCAGCAGGACTAGCGGCGACACAGAAACGCAGTATTTT	CASRTSGDTETQYF
TRBV4-3	-	TRBJ2-3	-	TGCGCCAGCAGCCAAGGCAGGGGTGGCACAGATACGCAGTATTTT	CASSQGRGGTDTQYF
TRBV6-5	-	TRBJ1-2	-	TGTGCCAGCACCCGGACGGGGGAGAATGGCTACACCTTC	CASTRTGENGYTF
TRBV6-1	-	TRBJ1-2	few	TGTGCCAGCAGTGAAGGGACAAATTATGGCTACACCTTC	CASSEGTNYGYTF
TRBV4-1	TRBD1	TRBJ1-1	-	TGCGCCAGCAGCCTGACAGGGAGAGCAGACACTGAAGCTTTCTTT	CASSLTGRADTEAFF
TRBV3-1	TRBD1	TRBJ1-2	-	TGTGCCAGCAGCCACCGACAGGGGATCAACTATGGCTACACCTTC	CASSHRQGINYGYTF
TRBV20-1	TRBD1	TRBJ2-2	-	TGCAGTGCTATGCCGGGACAGGGGACCGGGGAGCTGTTTTTT	CSAMPGQGTGELFF
TRBV12-3/TRBV12-4	-	TRBJ1-2	few	TGTGCCAGCAGTTTGCTAGTCATATATGGCTACACCTTC	CASSLLVIYGYTF
TRBV6-2/TRBV6-3	-	TRBJ1-1	-	TGTGCCAGCAGTGACGCCCCTACAAACACTGAAGCTTTCTTT	CASSDAPTNTEAFF
TRBV11-3	-	TRBJ2-6	many	TGTGCCAGCTCCTCCGGAGGGGCCAACGTCCTGACTTTC	CASSSGGANVLTF
TRBV7-9	TRBD1	TRBJ2-7	many	TGTGCCAGCAGCCCCGGGACAGGGGCCGGCGAGCAGTACTTC	CASSPGTGAGEQYF
TRBV6-2/TRBV6-3	TRBD1	TRBJ2-1	few	TGTGCCAGCAGTTCGACAGGGGCGGGCGAGCAGTTCTTC	CASSSTGAGEQFF
TRBV4-1	-	TRBJ2-5	many	TGCGCCAGCAGCCCTACAGGGTTCAAGACCCAGTACTTC	CASSPTGFKTQYF
TRBV28	-	TRBJ1-2	few	TGTGCCAGCAGTTCGACGCCTTTCTATGGCTACACCTTC	CASSSTPFYGYTF
TRBV6-5	-	TRBJ2-2	-	TGTGCCAGCAGTTACCGCAGGGGCTCGACCGGGGAGCTGTTTTTT	CASSYRRGSTGELFF
TRBV4-2	TRBD2	TRBJ2-3	few	TGTGCCAGCAGCCACACTAGCGGGGGGGCCACAGATACGCAGTATTTT	CASSHTSGGATDTQYF
TRBV6-5	-	TRBJ1-1	few	TGTGCCAGCAGTCCCCGTAAGGCGAACACTGAAGCTTTCTTT	CASSPRKANTEAFF
TRBV6-2/TRBV6-3	-	TRBJ2-4	many	TGTGCCAGCACCCAGGACACCTTAGCCAAAAACATTCAGTACTTC	CASTQDTLAKNIQYF
TRBV20-1	-	TRBJ2-1	many	TGCAGTGCTAGGAATCTCCTCTACAATGAGCAGTTCTTC	CSARNLLYNEQFF
TRBV2	TRBD2	TRBJ2-4	-	TGTGCCAGCAGCCCGCTCTCGGGGGGGCGGGTGAACATTCAGTACTTC	CASSPLSGGRVNIQYF
TRBV5-1	TRBD1	TRBJ2-1	few	TGCGCCAGCAGCACCCGGACAGGGCTGATCAATGAGCAGTTCTTC	CASSTRTGLINEQFF
TRBV3-1	-	TRBJ1-5	many	TGTGCCAGCAGCCATGGAGGCGGCAATCAGCCCCAGCATTTT	CASSHGGGNQPQHF
TRBV7-2	TRBD1	TRBJ1-1	few	TGTGCCAGCAGCTTAAGACCGGGACAGGGCGGTAGCACTGAAGCTTTCTTT	CASSLRPGQGGSTEAFF
TRBV11-2	TRBD1	TRBJ1-1	many	TGTGCCAGCAGCTACGGACAGGGAGCGGGCACTGAAGCTTTCTTT	CASSYGQGAGTEAFF
TRBV28	TRBD1	TRBJ2-7	few	TGTGCCAGCAGTTTTAGAGGGGTGTTTCGGGACAGATCCTACGAGCAGTACTTC	CASSFRGVFRDRSYEQYF
TRBV5-1	-	TRBJ1-4	few	TGCGCCAGCAGTTTAGGGTATCAGGGGAAAAATGAAAAACTGTTTTTT	CASSLGYQGKNEKLFF
TRBV20-1	TRBD1	TRBJ1-1	-	TGCAGTGCTAGAGATCTGGGACAGGGGGAGACCTTT	CSARDLGQGETF
TRBV3-1	-	TRBJ1-6	few	TGTGCCAGCAGCCAAGGAAATAGGGGTGTGGAGTTTAATTCACCCCTCCACTTT	CASSQGNRGVEFNSPLHF
TRBV6-2/TRBV6-3	TRBD2	TRBJ2-5	-	TGTGCCAGCACCACCCCACTAGCGGGGCAAGAGACCCAGTACTTC	CASTTPLAGQETQYF
TRBV3-1	TRBD1	TRBJ1-1	many	TGTGCCAGCAGCCAAGCTTCGACAGGGAGTACTGAAGCTTTCTTT	CASSQASTGSTEAFF
TRBV4-1	TRBD2	TRBJ2-4	-	TGCGCCAGCAGCCCTTTAGCGGGGGGGCCTCGGAACATTCAGTACTTC	CASSPLAGGPRNIQYF
TRBV5-1	TRBD2	TRBJ2-5	-	TGCGCCAGTACCAGACAGACTAGCGGATACCAAGAGACCCAGTACTTC	CASTRQTSGYQETQYF
TRBV7-8	TRBD1	TRBJ2-7	many	TGTGCCAGCAGCACTACAGGGACAGGGGAGCAGTACTTC	CASSTTGTGEQYF
TRBV28	TRBD1	TRBJ1-5	few	TGTGCCAGCAGTTTAAGGTACAGGGGGCGGCCTCAGCCCCAGCATTTT	CASSLRYRGRPQPQHF
TRBV7-9	-	TRBJ2-7	few	TGTGCCAGCAGCTTAGGTTCAGGTGTGGACTACGAGCAGTACTTC	CASSLGSGVDYEQYF
TRBV2	TRBD1	TRBJ1-6	few	TGTGCCAGCAGCGTGGACAGGGGGCATGATTCACCCCTCCACTTT	CASSVDRGHDSPLHF
TRBV10-3	-	TRBJ2-3	-	TGTGCCATCGGGGGGCGGGGCCAGAGCACAGATACGCAGTATTTT	CAIGGRGQSTDTQYF
TRBV2	TRBD2	TRBJ2-3	-	TGTGCCAGCAGTGAAGCTGGGCTAGCGGAACTCACAGATACGCAGTATTTT	CASSEAGLAELTDTQYF
TRBV15	-	TRBJ2-3	few	TGTGCCACCAGCAGAGAGAGGGGAAGGGGGACAGATACGCAGTATTTT	CATSRERGRGTDTQYF
TRBV9	-	TRBJ1-5	-	TGTGCCAGCAGCACAAAACAGGAAAATCAGCCCCAGCATTTT	CASSTKQENQPQHF
TRBV6-2/TRBV6-3	-	TRBJ2-1	few	TGTGCCAGCAGTCTCTTTACGGGAGAGCAGTTCTTC	CASSLFTGEQFF
TRBV2	-	TRBJ2-5	-	TGTGCCAGCACCCTAATCCTGCAAGAGACCCAGTACTTC	CASTLILQETQYF
TRBV4-3	-	TRBJ2-2	many	TGCGCCAGCAGCCAAGATATCAGGACGGCGAACACCGGGGAGCTGTTTTTT	CASSQDIRTANTGELFF
TRBV6-6	-	TRBJ2-4	-	TGTGCCAGCAGGGACGAGTTATCACTGCTAGCCAAAAACATTCAGTACTTC	CASRDELSLLAKNIQYF
TRBV2	TRBD1	TRBJ2-7	-	TGTGCCAGCAGTGCAGGGACAGGCCCCTACGAGCAGTACTTC	CASSAGTGPYEQYF
TRBV29-1	TRBD1	TRBJ2-1	few	TGCAGCGTAGAGAGGACAGGGAGCTCCTACAATGAGCAGTTCTTC	CSVERTGSSYNEQFF
TRBV19	-	TRBJ1-6	-	TGTGCCAGCAGCTTTCTCACCTATAATTCACCCCTCCACTTT	CASSFLTYNSPLHF